This T cell receptor (beta chain) derives from a study of graft-versus-host responses after intestinal transplantation. On the study more broadly: Transplantation in recipients was multivisceral, liver-intestinal, or isolated intestinal. Induction using anti-thymocyte globulin, followed by tacrolimus and steroids for around 3 years, was given to all recipients.

Notes on this clone: Its antigen remains unidentified.

The CDR3 is 14 amino acids. Germline assignment: CDR1 SGHVS and CDR2 FQNEAQ. Between the trimmed V and J ends, which lost 6 bases and 0 bases, there was a span of 11 bases. Measured with immunoSEQ multiplex PCR; TCRdb has only the in-frame clones, and not every one. The top ten hold 0.15% to 0.2% of the sample, which has around 97,000 clones, roughly 89% seen once. General study findings and limits: Within the allografts of patients who had graft-donor T cell macrochimerism, graft-versus-host to host-versus-graft clonal ratios were high. After transplant, early declines in HvG clones were associated with peak levels of circulating GvH clones.

The source of this sequence is a human donor who was the organ donor for an intestinal transplant. Sample: unstimulated CD4+ T cells sorted from spleen or lymph node cells, taken before transplant. The chain combines TRBV7-8 with TRBJ2-5; the D is unclear. CDR3 DNA sequence: TGTGCCAGCAGACGAATCAGGTACCAAGAGACCCAGTACTTC. Translating it yields CASRRIRYQETQYF.